The 17 T cell receptor beta chains listed next were all sequenced from one sample in a study of shared clonotypes between healthy human individuals. TCRdb's copy holds only in-frame clones and misses some; the assay was immunoSEQ multiplex PCR. The repertoire includes approximately 980,000 clones, more than 75% of them detected once, and 1.5% sits in the top ten. The source material was memory CD4+ T cells sorted from blood. Subset: CD45RA-negative fraction. These receptors came from a young man in good health.

The table lists this clone with a few counts. This chain links TRBV2 with TRBJ2-5; TRBD2 might be the D (5 bases). Germline-derived CDR1 and CDR2 are SNHLY and FYNNEI. Trimming pared 4 bases from V and 5 bases from J, leaving 17 bases between. This CDR3 has 15 residues. CDR3 sequence reads: CASSGGFSRGETQYF. The CDR3 nucleotides are TGTGCCAGCAGTGGGGGATTCTCTAGAGGGGAGACCCAGTACTTC. The complete variable domain, with remaining parts taken from reference TRBV2 and TRBJ2-5, reads EPEVTQTPSHQVTQMGQEVILRCVPISNHLYFYWYRQILGQKVEFLVSFYNNEISEKSEIFDDQFSVERPDGSNFTLKIRSTKLEDSAMYFCASSGGFSRGETQYFGPGTRLLVL.

The chain carries TRBV10-2 and TRBJ1-2, with TRBD1 as a possible D gene (6 bases). From germline, CDR1 is WSHSY and CDR2 SAAADI. The V end was cut by 8 bases, the J end by 3 bases, with 19 bases between. This CDR3 region has 15 residues. The CDR3 bases are TGCGCCAGCCTCAAGGGGGGGGCCACCCACTATGGCTACACCTTC. Its translation is CASLKGGATHYGYTF.

The CDR3 reads CASSDSDSGDTQYF. CDR3 DNA: TGCGCCAGCAGCGACTCGGACTCGGGGGATACGCAGTATTTT. This sequence joins TRBV5-1 and TRBJ2-3, with D perhaps TRBD2 (5 bases). Germline loops: CDR1 SGHRS, CDR2 YFSETQ. Trimming left V 4 bases short and J 6 bases short, with 15 bases between. The CDR3 runs to 14 residues.

The chain uses TRBV4-2 and TRBJ1-5, with D possibly being TRBD1 (5 bases). The CDR3 runs to 13 residues. Trimming stripped 4 bases from V and 7 bases from J, with 11 bases between. From germline, CDR1 is LGHNA and CDR2 YNFKEQ. The CDR3 loop reads CASSLIWDQPQHF. The CDR3, as DNA: TGTGCCAGCAGCCTGATCTGGGACCAGCCCCAGCATTTT.

CDR3: CASSLDRGSYNSPLHF. The CDR3 nucleotides read TGTGCCAGCAGCCTAGACAGGGGCTCCTATAATTCACCCCTCCACTTT. The chain is built from TRBV28 and TRBJ1-6; 8 bases agree with TRBD1. Per the germline V gene, CDR1 is MDHEN and CDR2 is SYDVKM. J was trimmed by 0 bases and V by 6 bases; bases with no gene match: 4. The CDR3 runs 16 residues.

V gene TRBV2 combines with J gene TRBJ1-1; TRBD1 aligns across 8 bases. This CDR3 contains 17 residues. The ends lost 3 bases at V and 3 bases at J; junction bases unmatched: 12. Germline loops: CDR1 SNHLY, CDR2 FYNNEI. CDR3 sequence: CASSEGGRPGGHTEAFF. CDR3 nucleotide sequence: TGTGCCAGCAGTGAGGGGGGACGGCCAGGGGGCCACACTGAAGCTTTCTTT.

V usage is TRBV28 and J usage is TRBJ1-2, with unresolved D. The CDR3 loop spans 13 amino acids. The germline gives CDR1 MDHEN, CDR2 SYDVKM. Trimming removed 10 bases from V and 0 bases from J, with 12 bases in between. The CDR3 nucleotides are TGTGCCAACTCCCACAGTTCTAACTATGGCTACACCTTC. Protein sequence: CANSHSSNYGYTF.

Notes on this clone: Additional DNA sequences in this sample encode the identical CDR3. V is TRBV7-9 and J is TRBJ2-1; 8 nucleotides align to TRBD2. Per the germline V gene, CDR1 is SEHNR and CDR2 is FQNEAQ (reference sequence). The CDR3 totals 13 residues. With 5 bases clipped from V and 7 bases from J, the junction kept 4 bases outside the gene matches. The DNA of the CDR3 is TGTGCCAGCAGCCTCGGGGGGGCGAATGAGCAGTTCTTC. This translates into CASSLGGANEQFF.

There are a few counts of this clone. This chain uses TRBV7-8 with TRBJ2-1, with 8 bases identical to TRBD2. The V gene end was trimmed by 5 bases and the J gene end by 8 bases; junction bases not matched to a gene: 11. There are 15 residues in the CDR3. Per the germline V gene, CDR1 is SGHVS and CDR2 is FQNEAQ. CDR3 nucleotide sequence: TGTGCCAGCAGCCTTACCTGGACTAGCTTTGATGAGCAGTTCTTC. Translation: CASSLTWTSFDEQFF.

The rearrangement joins TRBV2 to TRBJ2-3; D perhaps matches TRBD1 (6 bases). Trimming took 8 bases from V and 0 from J, leaving 9 bases between them. The CDR3 extends over 13 amino acids. CDR1 SNHLY and CDR2 FYNNEI come from the germline V gene. The CDR3 protein is CASHRESTDTQYF. The CDR3 bases are TGTGCCAGCCACAGGGAAAGCACAGATACGCAGTATTTT.

The rearrangement links TRBV18 to TRBJ1-1; D remains ambiguous. The V end was cut by 5 bases, the J end by 5 bases, with 15 bases between. This CDR3 has 14 residues. The germline V gene has CDR1 KGHSH and CDR2 LQKENI. In DNA, the CDR3 is TGTGCCAGCTCAGGTGTCACGGGAGGTACTGAAGCTTTCTTT. This gives the protein CASSGVTGGTEAFF.

The rearrangement joins TRBV19 to TRBJ2-7, with a possible D match to TRBD1 (5 bases). Per the germline V gene, CDR1 is LNHDA and CDR2 is SQIVND (reference sequence). Trimming shortened V by 1 base and J by 2 bases, and 12 bases separated the two germline ends. The length of the CDR3 is 15 residues. The CDR3 DNA follows: TGTGCCAGTAGTATAGCTGCAGGGCCCCCCTACGAGCAGTACTTC. As protein: CASSIAAGPPYEQYF.

This clone was seen a few times. The chain has TRBV7-9 and TRBJ2-3; the D call may be TRBD1 or TRBD2 (5 bases each). Per the germline V gene, CDR1 is SEHNR and CDR2 is FQNEAQ (reference sequence). This CDR3 has 14 amino acids. V was trimmed by 4 bases and J by 4 bases, leaving 12 bases between them. CDR3 in DNA: TGTGCCAGCAGCTCCTCCGGGGCCTCAGATACGCAGTATTTT. This gives the protein CASSSSGASDTQYF.

The gene calls are TRBV28 and TRBJ1-2; D remains ambiguous. The CDR3 has 13 amino acids. Germline V gene data show CDR1 as MDHEN and CDR2 as SYDVKM. V was trimmed by 6 bases and J by 0 bases, leaving 8 bases between them. The CDR3 nucleotides are TGTGCCAGCAGCCCCGGGCCTAACTATGGCTACACCTTC. This encodes CASSPGPNYGYTF.

The chain couples TRBV11-2 to TRBJ1-3; D gene uncertain. The V gene lost 2 bases and the J gene lost 2 bases, with 7 bases spanning the gap. The germline CDR1 and CDR2 sequences are SGHAT and FQNNGV. This CDR3 region has 14 residues. CDR3 DNA sequence: TGTGCCAGCAGCTTAAACCGCGCTGGAAACACCATATATTTT. Encoded protein: CASSLNRAGNTIYF.

The V call is TRBV5-8, the J call TRBJ1-3; a possible D gene is TRBD1 (5 bases). The CDR3 runs to 17 residues. Trimming pared 4 bases from V and 4 bases from J, leaving 21 bases between. Germline V CDR1 and CDR2: SGHTS, YDEGEE. DNA for the CDR3: TGTGCCAGCAGCGGCCCCCGGGACCCGAGGACGGGAAACACCATATATTTT. Amino acid sequence: CASSGPRDPRTGNTIYF.

This clone was detected a few times. This sequence joins TRBV6-5 and TRBJ1-4, with D maybe TRBD1 (5 bases). The CDR3 length is 13 residues. Germline V gene sequence: CDR1 MNHEY, CDR2 SVGAGI. Deletions cut 6 bases from V and 7 bases from J, with 12 bases between. This chain's CDR3 is CASSGQFREKLFF. The CDR3 nucleotides read TGTGCCAGCAGCGGACAATTTCGTGAAAAACTGTTTTTT.